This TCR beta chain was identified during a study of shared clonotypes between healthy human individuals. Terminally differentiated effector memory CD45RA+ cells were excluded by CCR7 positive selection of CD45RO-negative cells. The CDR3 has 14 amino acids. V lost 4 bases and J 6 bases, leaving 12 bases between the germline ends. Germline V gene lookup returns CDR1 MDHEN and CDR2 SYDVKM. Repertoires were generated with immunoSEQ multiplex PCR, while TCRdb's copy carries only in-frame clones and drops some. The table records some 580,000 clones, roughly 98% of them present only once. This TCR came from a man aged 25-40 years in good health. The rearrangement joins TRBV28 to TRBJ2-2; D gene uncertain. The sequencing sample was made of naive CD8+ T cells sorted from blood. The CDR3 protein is CASSSILTPGELFF. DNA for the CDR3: TGTGCCAGCAGTTCTATCTTGACACCCGGGGAGCTGTTTTTT.